Following are 21 T cell receptor beta chains from one sample sequenced in a study of blood T cell repertoires in COVID-19. Assay: immunoSEQ multiplex PCR; the TCRdb copy retains only in-frame clones and omits some. The repertoire holds more than 140,000 clones, with about 91% as singletons. Specimen: peripheral blood. The receptors come from a woman between 55 and 75 years old with acute or convalescent COVID-19.

V gene TRBV21-1 combines with J gene TRBJ2-2; the listed D gene, TRBD2, was not tested against the DNA. TRBV21-1 is described as a pseudogene. This CDR3 is built from 16 residues. The CDR3: CASSLGSGGPTGELFF. Written as DNA, the CDR3 is TGTGCCAGCAGCCTAGGGAGCGGGGGCCCAACCGGGGAGCTGTTTTTT.

The V and J genes are TRBV7-9 and TRBJ1-2, with D possibly matching TRBD1 (5 bases). In germline, CDR1 is SEHNR, CDR2 FQNEAQ (reference sequence). This CDR3 has 18 amino acids. The V gene lost 2 bases and the J gene lost 0 bases, with 19 bases spanning the gap. CDR3 in amino acids: CASSLPQDPTEANYGYTF. Written as DNA, the CDR3 is TGTGCCAGCAGCTTACCACAGGACCCTACGGAAGCTAACTATGGCTACACCTTC.

V and J are TRBV19 and TRBJ2-7; 10 nucleotides align to TRBD1. This CDR3 is 15 amino acids long. After removal of 0 bases from V and 3 bases from J, the junction contained 2 bases not matched to a gene. In germline, CDR1 is LNHDA, CDR2 SQIVND (reference sequence). For the CDR3, the DNA is TGTGCCAGTAGTATAGAGGGACAGGGGAGCTACGAGCAGTACTTC. As protein: CASSIEGQGSYEQYF.

The chain uses TRBV20-1 and TRBJ1-2; D is ambiguous. The germline V gene has CDR1 DFQATT and CDR2 SNEGSKA (reference sequence). The CDR3 loop spans 11 amino acids. Trimming pared 0 bases from V and 6 bases from J, leaving 5 bases between. The CDR3 sequence: CSARDQNGYTF. The CDR3 bases are TGCAGTGCTAGAGATCAGAATGGCTACACCTTC.

This clone showed up just once. The chain carries TRBV27 and TRBJ1-2; 10 bases match TRBD1. Looked up from germline, CDR1 is MNHEY and CDR2 is SMNVEV (reference sequence). This CDR3 is built from 15 residues. V lost 11 bases, J lost 2 bases, and 11 bases stayed unmatched. CDR3 nucleotide sequence: TGTGCCTCAGGGGACAGGGGCGGGAGAAACTATGGCTACACCTTC. Translating gives CASGDRGGRNYGYTF.

The genes are TRBV28 and TRBJ1-2; D is undetermined. The V gene lost 6 bases and the J gene lost 5 bases, with 13 bases spanning the gap. This CDR3 is 13 amino acids long. Germline loops: CDR1 MDHEN, CDR2 SYDVKM. CDR3: CASSSDGLYGYTF. The CDR3 DNA reads TGTGCCAGCAGCTCCGACGGACTGTATGGCTACACCTTC.

The V call is TRBV7-8, the J call TRBJ2-3; possibly TRBD1 for D (5 bases). The CDR3 has 14 amino acids. With 5 bases removed from V and 0 bases from J, the gap between germline ends came to 9 bases. Germline V gene lookup returns CDR1 SGHVS and CDR2 FQNEAQ. CDR3 in DNA: TGTGCCAGCAGCCTGGACACCAGCACAGATACGCAGTATTTT. It specifies CASSLDTSTDTQYF.

This chain uses TRBV7-2 with TRBJ2-7, with TRBD1 identical over 8 bases. This CDR3 contains 17 residues. Losses at the gene ends were 4 bases for V and 0 bases for J; bases not matched to a gene: 11. Looked up from germline, CDR1 is SGHTA and CDR2 is FQGNSA. The CDR3 sequence is CASSYPLGQGSSYEQYF. CDR3 in DNA: TGTGCCAGCAGCTACCCCCTTGGACAGGGAAGCTCCTACGAGCAGTACTTC.

The chain uses TRBV10-3 and TRBJ2-3, with 8 bases identical to TRBD1. The V gene's germline CDR1 is ENHRY and CDR2 SYGVKD. The CDR3 runs to 12 residues. V lost 10 bases, J lost 2 bases, and 2 bases stayed unmatched. The chain's CDR3 is CATTGVTDTQYF. CDR3 in DNA: TGTGCCACGACAGGGGTCACAGATACGCAGTATTTT.

This chain links TRBV19 with TRBJ1-6; TRBD1 matches at 8 bases. This CDR3 is built from 15 residues. In germline, CDR1 is LNHDA, CDR2 SQIVND (reference sequence). V lost 7 bases to trimming and J lost 9 bases; unmatched junction nucleotides: 11. As DNA, the CDR3 is TGTGCCAGTAAAAGGACAGGGAACTCTGGTTCACCCCTCCACTTT. Protein sequence: CASKRTGNSGSPLHF.

This clone was detected once. The CDR3 protein is CASSHTIPDDRGDEAFF. CDR3 coding DNA: TGTGCCAGCAGTCATACTATACCGGACGACAGGGGAGATGAAGCTTTCTTT. The chain carries TRBV2 and TRBJ1-1; TRBD1 agrees at 8 bases. Per the germline V gene, CDR1 is SNHLY and CDR2 is FYNNEI. The J segment lost 7 bases and the V segment lost 5 bases, leaving 18 bases of the junction unmatched. There are 17 residues in the CDR3.

The chain combines TRBV5-1 with TRBJ2-1, with TRBD1 identical over 7 bases. Germline V gives CDR1 SGHRS, CDR2 YFSETQ. The CDR3 loop spans 15 amino acids. Trimming cost V 0 bases and J 6 bases; bases outside gene matches: 6. CDR3 nucleotides: TGCGCCAGCAGCTTGGGAGGGGGCGCCAGCAATGAGCAGTTCTTC. Translation: CASSLGGGASNEQFF.

The chain recombines TRBV19 with TRBJ2-7; no reliable D call. The CDR3 has 14 amino acids. Germline CDR1 LNHDA, CDR2 SQIVND (reference sequence). V lost 3 bases and J 1 base, leaving 10 bases between the germline ends. CDR3 region: CASSMNLRSYEQYF. CDR3 sequence (DNA): TGTGCCAGTAGTATGAATTTGCGGTCCTACGAGCAGTACTTC. The entire variable domain, with the rest obtained from reference TRBV19 and TRBJ2-7, is as follows: DGGITQSPKYLFRKEGQNVTLSCEQNLNHDAMYWYRQDPGQGLRLIYYSQIVNDFQKGDIAEGYSVSREKKESFPLTVTSAQKNPTAFYLCASSMNLRSYEQYFGPGTRLTVT.

J is TRBJ1-5 and V is TRBV5-8; 8 bases fit TRBD1. The CDR3 spans 15 residues. V shed 0 bases, J shed 6 bases, and the junction held 5 bases outside the gene matches. Germline-derived CDR1 and CDR2 are SGHTS and YDEGEE. The CDR3 here is CASSLGTGRRQPQHF. In DNA, the CDR3 is TGTGCCAGCAGCTTGGGGACAGGGCGTCGTCAGCCCCAGCATTTT.

The chain links TRBV7-8 to TRBJ1-6; a weak D match, TRBD1 (6 bases). Germline CDR1 SGHVS, CDR2 FQNEAQ. V was cut by 5 bases and J by 8 bases, with 7 bases left in between. The CDR3 has 12 residues. The CDR3 spells CASSQGYSPLHF. The DNA of the CDR3 is TGTGCCAGCAGCCAGGGGTATTCACCCCTCCACTTT.

The rearrangement uses TRBV13 and TRBJ2-7; TRBD1 aligns across 8 bases. The CDR3 runs 16 residues. The V gene end was trimmed by 0 bases and the J gene end by 2 bases; junction bases not matched to a gene: 6. Germline V gene data show CDR1 as PRHDT and CDR2 as FYEKMQ (reference sequence). The CDR3 DNA sequence: TGTGCCAGCAGCTTAGGGGCGAGGACAGGGACCTACGAGCAGTACTTC. Translated, it gives CASSLGARTGTYEQYF.

The V gene is TRBV5-5, the J gene TRBJ2-7, with 9 bases matching TRBD1. V shed 2 bases and J 2 bases; nucleotides not matched to a gene: 8. The CDR3 sequence is 16 residues long. Germline assignment: CDR1 SGHKS and CDR2 YYEKEE (reference sequence). CDR3 DNA: TGTGCCAGCAGCTTTAGCCGGGACAGGGCAACCTACGAGCAGTACTTC. Translation: CASSFSRDRATYEQYF.

The rearrangement uses TRBV4-2 and TRBJ2-6; 9 nucleotides match TRBD1. The ends lost 5 bases at V and 2 bases at J; junction bases unmatched: 10. The CDR3 spans 18 residues. Per the germline V gene, CDR1 is LGHNA and CDR2 is YNFKEQ. CDR3 loop: CASSSQQGAATGANVLTF. The CDR3 nucleotides are TGTGCCAGCAGCTCCCAACAGGGGGCGGCTACTGGGGCCAACGTCCTGACTTTC.

This chain links TRBV30 with TRBJ1-3; no definite D call. Trimming left V 1 base short and J 4 bases short, with 8 bases between. The CDR3 extends over 13 amino acids. Germline V gene data show CDR1 as GTSNPN and CDR2 as SVGIG (reference sequence). The CDR3: CAWSGGLGNTIYF. DNA of the CDR3: TGTGCCTGGAGTGGTGGGCTGGGAAACACCATATATTTT.

This chain links TRBV9 with TRBJ2-2; 8 nucleotides match TRBD2. The CDR3 runs 18 residues. Trimming cost V 5 bases and J 1 base; bases outside gene matches: 13. The germline V gene has CDR1 SGDLS and CDR2 YYNGEE. CDR3: CASSRRIPLAGNTGELFF. The CDR3 bases are TGTGCCAGCAGTCGTAGAATCCCTCTAGCGGGGAACACCGGGGAGCTGTTTTTT.

V usage is TRBV5-4 and J usage is TRBJ2-7; a possible D gene is TRBD2 (7 bases). Trimming shortened V by 0 bases and J by 4 bases, and 11 bases separated the two germline ends. The CDR3 has 14 residues. CDR1 is SGHNT and CDR2 is YYREEE in the germline V gene (reference sequence). CDR3 in DNA: TGTGCCAGCAGCTTGGAGGGGGGGGTATACGAGCAGTACTTC. The encoded protein is CASSLEGGVYEQYF.